This T cell receptor beta chain comes out of a study of T cell responses to AZD1222 COVID-19 vaccine. Overall study findings and caveats: Nearly half of spike-specific TCRs reportedly target variant regions that are unmutated in the B.1.351 and B.1.1.7 variants. Two AZD1222 doses significantly raised spike-specific TCR breadth and depth over controls.

This CDR3 region has 15 residues. CDR1 is MNHEY, CDR2 SVGAGI, per germline. Trimming removed 5 bases from V and 0 bases from J, with 10 bases in between. The repertoire was sequenced with immunoSEQ multiplex PCR; TCRdb's copy has only in-frame clones and lacks some. The table records some 150,000 clones, approximately 88% of them present only once. The sample holds a few counts of this clone. No antigen is known for it. The clonotype comes from an adult in good health. This rearrangement joins TRBV6-5 to TRBJ2-2; D might be TRBD1 (6 bases). This specimen consisted of peripheral blood, obtained on day 0 of AZD1222 vaccination. The CDR3 protein is CASSIRGANTGELFF. CDR3 in DNA: TGTGCCAGCAGTATCAGGGGTGCGAACACCGGGGAGCTGTTTTTT.